The 28 T cell receptor beta chains below were found in one sample sequenced in a study of CD8 T cells in Susac syndrome. RNA, at 0.5 to 1 ug, was reverse transcribed with random hexamers. TCRdb reanalysed the immunoSEQ multiplex PCR reads using MiXCR and keeps one entry per CDR3 protein. The sample includes 150,000 to 180,000 distinct CDR3 sequences, about 94% seen only once; the top ten take over 0.2%. The source material was CD8+ T cells from PBMCs. These receptors were collected from a human donor with multiple sclerosis.

The CDR3 here is CASSLLGYAKNIQYF. CDR3 coding DNA: TGTGCCAGCAGTTTATTGGGGTATGCCAAAAACATTCAGTACTTC. This rearrangement joins TRBV27 to TRBJ2-4; D is undetermined. CDR3 length equals 15 residues. Germline CDR1 MNHEY, CDR2 SMNVEV (reference sequence). The V end was cut by 1 base, the J end by 1 base, with 8 bases between.

The chain has TRBV4-2 and TRBJ2-1; tentative D call: TRBD1 (5 bases). V lost 1 base to trimming and J lost 8 bases, with 12 bases between them. The V gene's germline CDR1 is LGHNA and CDR2 YNFKEQ. There are 14 residues in the CDR3. The CDR3 nucleotides read TGTGCCAGCAGCCAAGTCGCAGGGTTCGATGAGCAGTTCTTC. This encodes CASSQVAGFDEQFF.

As DNA, the CDR3 is TGTGCCAGCAGTTGGCTCCAGGAGACCCAGTACTTC. The encoded protein is CASSWLQETQYF. The V call is TRBV7-9, the J call TRBJ2-5; D not certain. Trimming removed 6 bases from V and 5 bases from J, with 10 bases in between. Germline lookup yields CDR1 SEHNR and CDR2 FQNEAQ (reference sequence). The CDR3 is 12 residues long.

The chain employs TRBV30 and TRBJ2-7; maybe TRBD1 (6 bases). The germline V gene has CDR1 GTSNPN and CDR2 SVGIG (reference sequence). The CDR3 length is 14 residues. V was trimmed by 3 bases and J by 2 bases, leaving 14 bases between them. For the CDR3, the DNA is TGTGCCTGGAGAGGTACAGGGAGTCCCTACGAGCAGTACTTC. Translated: CAWRGTGSPYEQYF.

The V call is TRBV29-1, the J call TRBJ2-7, with D hard to call. Germline CDR1 is SQVTM and CDR2 is ANQGSEA. Deletions cut 0 bases from V and 4 bases from J, with 7 bases between. The CDR3 spans 12 residues. CDR3: CSVEDTLYEQYF. CDR3 nucleotides: TGCAGCGTTGAAGATACCCTATACGAGCAGTACTTC.

V usage is TRBV2 and J usage is TRBJ2-5, with TRBD1 matching 9 bases. Trimming took 2 bases from V and 5 from J; bases not matched to a gene: 3. CDR3 length: 14 residues. Germline values: CDR1 SNHLY, CDR2 FYNNEI. The CDR3 coding sequence is TGTGCCAGCAGTGAAAGGGACAGGGATGAGACCCAGTACTTC. The encoded protein is CASSERDRDETQYF.

This chain uses TRBV6-5 with TRBJ2-2, with a weak D call TRBD1 (5 bases). V lost 4 bases, J lost 4 bases, and 16 bases lay in between. The CDR3 spans 16 residues. Germline-derived CDR1 and CDR2 are MNHEY and SVGAGI. CDR3 in amino acids: CASSLSWGRGTGELFF. The CDR3 DNA reads TGTGCCAGCAGTTTGAGCTGGGGAAGGGGCACCGGGGAGCTGTTTTTT.

The chain couples TRBV7-6 to TRBJ2-1, with TRBD2 identical over 11 bases. Trimming at V came to 1 base and at J to 5 bases, leaving 1 base not matched to a gene. The CDR3 has 15 residues. Germline CDR1 and CDR2: SGHVS and FNYEAQ. The CDR3 DNA reads as TGTGCCAGCAGCTTAGGACTAGCGGGGCACAATGAGCAGTTCTTC. It specifies CASSLGLAGHNEQFF.

The V gene is TRBV19, the J gene TRBJ2-1; 9 positions agree with TRBD2. This CDR3 region has 13 residues. Germline V lookup: CDR1 LNHDA, CDR2 SQIVND (reference sequence). J lost 8 bases, V lost 6 bases, and 5 bases had no gene match. The CDR3 DNA follows: TGTGCCAGTAGGGCTAGCGGGGAGGATGAGCAGTTCTTC. Protein product: CASRASGEDEQFF. Looking up the rest from reference TRBV19 and TRBJ2-1 gives the full variable domain: DGGITQSPKYLFRKEGQNVTLSCEQNLNHDAMYWYRQDPGQGLRLIYYSQIVNDFQKGDIAEGYSVSREKKESFPLTVTSAQKNPTAFYLCASRASGEDEQFFGPGTRLTVL.

The chain links TRBV9 to TRBJ1-6, with D maybe TRBD1 (6 bases). The CDR3 is 13 amino acids. Trimming took 10 bases from V and 5 from J, leaving 13 bases between them. The germline V gene encodes CDR1 SGDLS and CDR2 YYNGEE. The CDR3 coding sequence is TGTGCCTGTAATGGGGGCGATAATTCACCCCTCCACTTT. This translates into CACNGGDNSPLHF.

The chain combines TRBV29-1 with TRBJ2-3; either TRBD1 or TRBD2 may supply D (5 bases each). The V end was cut by 0 bases, the J end by 6 bases, with 16 bases between. The CDR3 totals 15 residues. Germline assignment: CDR1 SQVTM and CDR2 ANQGSEA. The chain's CDR3 is CSVEEGSGHIDTQYF. The CDR3, as DNA: TGCAGCGTTGAAGAGGGGTCGGGGCACATCGATACGCAGTATTTT.

CDR3 residues: CASSLESNEQFF. The DNA for the CDR3 is TGTGCCAGCAGCTTAGAATCCAATGAGCAGTTCTTC. This chain connects TRBV13 to TRBJ2-1; D ambiguous. CDR1 PRHDT and CDR2 FYEKMQ come from the germline V gene (reference sequence). V dropped 1 base and J dropped 6 bases, with 4 bases sitting between them. This CDR3 has 12 amino acids.

The genes are TRBV29-1 and TRBJ2-7, with D perhaps TRBD2 (6 bases). The CDR3 contains 13 residues. V lost 6 bases to trimming and J lost 2 bases, with 14 bases between them. CDR1 and CDR2 from the germline V gene are SQVTM and ANQGSEA. DNA of the CDR3: TGCAGCGTGGGGCCCGGGGAGGCCTACGAGCAGTACTTC. This codes for CSVGPGEAYEQYF.

The chain couples TRBV7-9 to TRBJ2-5; D may match TRBD1 or TRBD2 (6 bases each). V was shortened by 8 bases and J by 2 bases, with 9 bases between the two germline ends. CDR1 is SEHNR and CDR2 is FQNEAQ in the germline V gene (reference sequence). The CDR3 is 12 amino acids. CDR3 DNA sequence: TGTGCCAGCGGGGGGCGTCAAGAGACCCAGTACTTC. Translation gives CASGGRQETQYF. Full variable domain (remainder filled in from reference TRBV7-9 and TRBJ2-5): DTGVSQNPRHKITKRGQNVTFRCDPISEHNRLYWYRQTLGQGPEFLTYFQNEAQLEKSRLLSDRFSAERPKGSFSTLEIQRTEQGDSAMYLCASGGRQETQYFGPGTRLLVL.

This chain links TRBV28 with TRBJ1-5, with TRBD1 matching over 8 bases. With V trimmed by 6 bases and J by 6 bases, 4 bases remained unmatched. The CDR3 extends over 13 amino acids. Germline CDR1 MDHEN, CDR2 SYDVKM. The CDR3 DNA follows: TGTGCCAGCAGAGGACAGGGTCTTCAGCCCCAGCATTTT. Protein: CASRGQGLQPQHF. Drawing the rest from reference TRBV28 and TRBJ1-5, the complete variable domain is DVKVTQSSRYLVKRTGEKVFLECVQDMDHENMFWYRQDPGLGLRLIYFSYDVKMKEKGDIPEGYSVSREKKERFSLILESASTNQTSMYLCASRGQGLQPQHFGDGTRLSIL.

This chain uses TRBV7-9 with TRBJ2-5; 9 nucleotides agree with TRBD1. Per germline, CDR1 SEHNR and CDR2 FQNEAQ (reference sequence). Losses at the gene ends were 7 bases for V and 10 bases for J; bases not matched to a gene: 7. This CDR3 is 12 amino acids long. The CDR3 DNA sequence: TGTGCCAGCAAAAGGGACAGGGATAACCAGTACTTC. Translation gives CASKRDRDNQYF.

The J gene is TRBJ1-5, the V gene TRBV14; no clear D gene. Trimming removed 0 bases at V and 9 bases at J, with 9 bases between. Germline assignment: CDR1 SGHDN and CDR2 FVKESK. The CDR3 has 13 amino acids. As DNA, the CDR3 is TGTGCCAGCAGCCAAGATAATCGCAGGCCCCAGCATTTT. Protein: CASSQDNRRPQHF.

The chain joins TRBV6-5 to TRBJ1-1; TRBD1 matches at 10 bases. Germline loops: CDR1 MNHEY, CDR2 SVGAGI. CDR3 length: 15 amino acids. V shed 2 bases, J shed 5 bases, and the junction held 5 bases outside the gene matches. The CDR3 sequence: CASSYAGTGETEAFF. CDR3 DNA: TGTGCCAGCAGTTACGCCGGGACAGGGGAGACTGAAGCTTTCTTT.

The rearrangement links TRBV27 to TRBJ1-4; D is uncertain. The CDR3 covers 14 residues. Trimming removed 5 bases at V and 4 bases at J, with 11 bases between. Germline V CDR1 and CDR2: MNHEY, SMNVEV (reference sequence). The CDR3 sequence: CASSPRGVNEKLFF. The CDR3 DNA reads as TGTGCCAGCAGTCCCCGCGGGGTTAATGAAAAACTGTTTTTT.

In nucleotides, the CDR3 is TGTGCCAGCAGCGCAAATCGTGGGACAACCTCCTCCTACGAGCAGTACTTC. Translation gives CASSANRGTTSSYEQYF. The V and J genes are TRBV9 and TRBJ2-7, with D maybe TRBD1 (6 bases). Between the trimmed V and J ends, which lost 3 bases and 0 bases, there was a span of 19 bases. The CDR3 is 17 residues long. Germline V CDR1 and CDR2: SGDLS, YYNGEE. The full variable domain, rest sourced from reference TRBV9 and TRBJ2-7, is DSGVTQTPKHLITATGQRVTLRCSPRSGDLSVYWYQQSLDQGLQFLIQYYNGEERAKGNILERFSAQQFPDLHSELNLSSLELGDSALYFCASSANRGTTSSYEQYFGPGTRLTVT.

Here the CDR3 DNA reads TGCAGTGCTAGACCCACCGGGACTAGCGCGTACGAGCAGTACTTC. This codes for CSARPTGTSAYEQYF. The chain combines TRBV20-1 with TRBJ2-7, with TRBD2 matching over 10 bases. This CDR3 has 15 amino acids. With 2 bases clipped from V and 4 bases from J, the junction kept 8 bases outside the gene matches. From germline, CDR1 is DFQATT and CDR2 SNEGSKA (reference sequence).

The chain combines TRBV3-1 with TRBJ2-5; 8 positions match TRBD2. From germline, CDR1 is LGHDT and CDR2 YNNKEL (reference sequence). With 5 bases clipped from V and 4 bases from J, the junction kept 9 bases outside the gene matches. The CDR3 contains 15 residues. CDR3 nucleotide sequence: TGTGCCAGCAGCACCCGGACTAGCCGTGGAGAGACCCAGTACTTC. As protein: CASSTRTSRGETQYF.

The chain has TRBV7-9 and TRBJ2-3; no clear D. V was cut by 6 bases and J by 6 bases, with 4 bases left in between. Germline V gives CDR1 SEHNR, CDR2 FQNEAQ (reference sequence). The CDR3 extends over 10 amino acids. CDR3 nucleotide sequence: TGTGCCAGCAGTAGGGATACGCAGTATTTT. Protein product: CASSRDTQYF.

This chain links TRBV2 with TRBJ1-1; 8 bases line up with TRBD1. Germline V gene sequence: CDR1 SNHLY, CDR2 FYNNEI. Germline trimming cut 0 bases from V and 2 bases from J; bases unmatched to any gene: 8. CDR3 length equals 17 residues. CDR3 nucleotides: TGTGCCAGCAGTGAAGCGGGGCAGGGGGCTGATAACACTGAAGCTTTCTTT. It encodes CASSEAGQGADNTEAFF.

CDR3 in DNA: TGTGCCAGCAGTTACGGCGCCGGGAATGAGCAGTTCTTC. It yields the protein CASSYGAGNEQFF. The chain uses TRBV2 and TRBJ2-1; D ambiguous. The CDR3 has 13 residues. V lost 5 bases to trimming and J lost 7 bases, with 12 bases between them. In germline, CDR1 is SNHLY, CDR2 FYNNEI. The complete variable domain, with remaining parts taken from reference TRBV2 and TRBJ2-1, reads EPEVTQTPSHQVTQMGQEVILRCVPISNHLYFYWYRQILGQKVEFLVSFYNNEISEKSEIFDDQFSVERPDGSNFTLKIRSTKLEDSAMYFCASSYGAGNEQFFGPGTRLTVL.

The chain recombines TRBV13 with TRBJ2-5; D is uncertain. The CDR3 extends over 13 amino acids. Deletions cut 2 bases from V and 4 bases from J, with 8 bases between. Germline lookup yields CDR1 PRHDT and CDR2 FYEKMQ (reference sequence). The CDR3 DNA is TGTGCCAGCAGCTTACCGATGGGAGAGACCCAGTACTTC. It codes for CASSLPMGETQYF.

The chain is built from TRBV29-1 and TRBJ2-3, with 7 nucleotides matching TRBD2. V lost 2 bases and J lost 5; bases outside the gene matches: 7. The germline CDR1 and CDR2 sequences are SQVTM and ANQGSEA. The CDR3 loop spans 14 amino acids. The CDR3 nucleotides are TGCAGCGTTGAATCCGGGTCGGGGGGAGATACGCAGTATTTT. Translated: CSVESGSGGDTQYF.

The chain recombines TRBV7-9 with TRBJ2-7; possibly TRBD1 for D (5 bases). The CDR3 contains 13 residues. Germline V gene data show CDR1 as SEHNR and CDR2 as FQNEAQ (reference sequence). V was trimmed by 6 bases and J by 3 bases, leaving 12 bases between them. CDR3 nucleotides: TGTGCCAGCAGGCCCGCCCAGGGCTACGAGCAGTACTTC. It is translated as CASRPAQGYEQYF.